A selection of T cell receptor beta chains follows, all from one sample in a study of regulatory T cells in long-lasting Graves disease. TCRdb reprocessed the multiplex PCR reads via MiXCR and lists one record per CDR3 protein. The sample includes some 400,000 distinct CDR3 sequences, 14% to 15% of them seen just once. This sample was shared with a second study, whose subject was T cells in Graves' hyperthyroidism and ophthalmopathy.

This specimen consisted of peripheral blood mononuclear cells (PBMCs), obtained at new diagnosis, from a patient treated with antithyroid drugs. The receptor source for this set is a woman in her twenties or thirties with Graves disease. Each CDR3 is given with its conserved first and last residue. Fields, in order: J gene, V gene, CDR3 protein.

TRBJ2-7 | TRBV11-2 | CASCHPGEQYF
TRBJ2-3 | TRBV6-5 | CASSYSAGRLGDTQYF
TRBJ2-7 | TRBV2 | CASSPSVVGPGLAGSYEQYF
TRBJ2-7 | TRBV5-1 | CASSLGAFGGEQYF
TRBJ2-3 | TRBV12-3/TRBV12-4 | CASSPLLPGIHKEADTQYF
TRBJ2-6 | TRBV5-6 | CASSLVGGSGANVLTF
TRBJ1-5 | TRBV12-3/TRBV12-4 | CASSLKGSGVQPQHF
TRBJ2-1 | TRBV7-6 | CASSKDVAGGHNEQFF
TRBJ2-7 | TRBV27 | CASSLKMGGGTYEQYF
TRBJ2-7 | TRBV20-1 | CSGKAGVGYEQYF
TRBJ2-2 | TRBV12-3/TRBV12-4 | CASSLTASRGLAGGETGELFF
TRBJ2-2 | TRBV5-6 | CASSLGSGGTGELFF
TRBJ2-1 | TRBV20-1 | CSAPGLAEMQFF
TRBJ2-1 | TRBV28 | CASSFPWDNEQFF
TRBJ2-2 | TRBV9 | CASSVALGGTGELFF
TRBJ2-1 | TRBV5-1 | CASSSLGLAEINEQFF
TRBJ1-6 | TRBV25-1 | CASSEQGNSPLHF
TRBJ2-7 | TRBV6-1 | CAIHSGRFGEQYF
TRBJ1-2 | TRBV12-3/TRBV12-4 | CASSSSGGGSSYTF
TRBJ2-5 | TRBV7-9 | CASSAEMFQETQYF
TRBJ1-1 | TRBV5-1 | CASSLADEAFF
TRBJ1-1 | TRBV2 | CASSPSSGGTFRMNTEAFF
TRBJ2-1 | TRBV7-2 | CASAIEGAKNNEQFF
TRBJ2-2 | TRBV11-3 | CASSKGVLNTGELFF
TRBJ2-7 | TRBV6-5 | CASSYTESSYEQYF
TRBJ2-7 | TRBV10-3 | CAISLTGAGDSYEQYF
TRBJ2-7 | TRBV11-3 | CASSLSPGAGARSYEQYF
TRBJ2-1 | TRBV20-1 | CSAPLQGSYNEQFF
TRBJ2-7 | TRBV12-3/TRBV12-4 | CASSPRSRNSPPIAYEQYF